The subject of this entry is one TCR beta chain. The antigen it binds to is not known. The sample holds no much larger clone one base away, and base qualities are not on file. Collaborating institutions collected whole blood in K2EDTA tubes following their own protocols. For TCRbeta analysis, collaborator samples were shipped as frozen whole blood, as isolated PBMCs, or as DNA extracted from either sample type. The junction carries 11 bases between V and J, which are trimmed by 5 bases and 0 bases respectively. The germline V gene supplies CDR1 ENHRY and CDR2 SYGVKD. There are 15 amino acids in the CDR3, from cysteine to phenylalanine inclusive. Of the read, only the CDR3 DNA is kept; its 45 bases are in frame from base 1. These data come from a study of blood T cell repertoires in COVID-19 (dated by TCRdb to about 2020). For the wider study: Collaborator samples came from the United States, Italy and Spain and covered acute and convalescent phases of COVID-19. A de-identified subject ID, COVID-19 status, age in years and sex were almost always included in the sample metadata. The repertoires were released in a freely available public database meant as a resource for research on the immune response to SARS-CoV-2. Subjects who had been exposed to COVID-19, were actively infected with it, or had recovered from it provided the deeply sampled blood TCRbeta repertoires that made up the dataset. Where available, HLA class I and class II types were obtained from metadata supplied by the sample provider rather than from assay-based typing. The samples were drawn from two sources: the first 160 participants of the ongoing ImmuneRACE study, and approximately 1,300 subjects contributed by 6 global collaborators. The material from the prospective study consisted of cDNA or gDNA derived from T cells, B-cell-depleted T cells, or PBMCs.

TCRbeta CDR3 regions were amplified from genomic DNA using the immunoSEQ Assay, a bias-controlled multiplex PCR. As for the original processing: Within the assay, amplification of reference gene primers was used to estimate how many nucleated cells each sample contained. Sequence reads were collapsed and filtered to measure the absolute abundance of every unique TCRbeta CDR3 rearrangement. Productive Simpson clonality was computed per sample as the square root of Simpson's diversity index over productive rearrangements. TCRdb took this table from immuneACCESS and kept in-frame rearrangements with V and J called. Such tables lack part of the clones; where checked against another copy, unresolved V genes explain under half of the gap, and the rest is unexplained. The V and J calls and clone size come from that table; D and trimming were worked out from the DNA. This sample has about 91,000 clones in its table, and 88% of those were observed once. In total, the top ten clones hold roughly 8.1% of the sample.

On the study overall, not on this receptor specifically: The quantity of clinical and demographic metadata differed by source and by participant and was supplied without curation.

The TCR sequence derives from a woman in her 70s with acute or convalescent COVID-19. The chain is made from TRBV10-3 and TRBJ1-3, with TRBD1 as a weak D call on 6 bases. Sequenced input: peripheral blood. CDR3 loop: CAISSGTTSGNTIYF. The nucleotide sequence is TGTGCCATCAGTTCCGGGACAACCTCTGGAAACACCATATATTTT.